This entry concerns a single T cell receptor beta chain. Its antigen remains unidentified. Nothing much larger sits one base from this clone, and base qualities are not available. Reading the label with the study, this specimen's time point is: baseline before oral tofacitinib. From alopecia areata patients, peripheral blood was collected along with lesional scalp punch biopsies. After PBMCs were isolated by density centrifugation and stained for CD3, CD4 and CD8, a FACSAria was used to sort CD4+ and CD8+ T cells. The germline V gene (reference sequence) gives CDR1 as LNHDA and CDR2 as SQIVND. V sheds 5 bases and J sheds 8 bases, leaving 10 bases between their ends. Including the terminal cysteine and phenylalanine, the CDR3 comprises 12 residues. Only the CDR3 DNA stays, 36 bases, in frame from base 1. The source of the sample is a study of CD8+ T cells in alopecia areata (dated by TCRdb to between 2018 and 2020). With respect to the entire study: Treated patients were enrolled in an open-label pilot trial of oral tofacitinib at 5 to 10 mg twice daily for moderate-to-severe alopecia areata. Patients stayed on tofacitinib for 6 to 18 months and then had 6 months of follow-up off drug so that delayed response and recurrence could be assessed. In both human patients and the C3H/HeJ mouse model, the study applied high-throughput TCRbeta sequencing to look at T cell clonal expansion in alopecia areata. In humans, TCRbeta sequencing was performed on scalp tissue and on sorted CD4+ and CD8+ peripheral blood T cells from healthy controls and from patients with patchy or totalis/universalis alopecia areata. Patients on tofacitinib were biopsied at baseline and after 4 and 24 weeks of treatment, and several of the patients also had a later scalp biopsy. Clonality in the scalp was compared among normal scalp (n=4), patchy alopecia areata scalp (n=8), and alopecia totalis/universalis scalp (n=8). The RNA source kit depended on sample type: the PAXgene miRNA kit for fixed scalp, the miRNeasy kit for PBMCs, and the RNeasy kit for mouse skin. TCRbeta CDR3 regions were amplified by immunoSEQ multiplex PCR with 35 Vbeta forward and 13 Jbeta reverse primers. Overall study results and their limits: Resident alphabeta T cells in normal human skin are also sequenced, complicating scalp TCR repertoire analysis, unlike mouse skin dominated by gammadelta T cells. Shared TCR sequences between patients were less evident than in mice, which may be partly attributable to HLA diversity in the patient population. Compared with normal scalp, lesional scalp, particularly in alopecia totalis/universalis, had higher clonality and more expanded CD8+ clones, which suggests antigenic drive.

Libraries were prepared through the immunoSEQ multiplex PCR assay. RNA was extracted from all samples and reverse transcribed into cDNA as template for TCR sequencing. SuperScript III was used for first-strand cDNA synthesis, primed with a 2:1 mix of oligo-dT and random hexamers. A synthetic immune receptor repertoire was used to gauge amplification bias, and whatever bias remained was removed computationally. The study's processing was this. Raw reads were preprocessed for error removal, and CDR3 was defined according to IMGT conventions as running from the conserved cysteine to phenylalanine. Clonality was calculated as 1 minus Shannon entropy normalized by log2 of the number of productive unique TCRs. CD4 or CD8 identity of scalp clones was inferred by cross-referencing scalp TCRbeta sequences with sorted blood CD4 and CD8 repertoires. This is the immuneACCESS table as TCRdb keeps it, with only in-frame sequences that have V and J called. A part of the clones is gone; compared with another copy, unresolved V genes explain less than half, and the rest is unexplained. Clone size and V and J calls were adopted from that table, with D and trimming inferred from the DNA. This sample holds around 160,000 clones; over 80% were observed only once. The ten largest clonotypes hold about 16% of the sample.

The sample in question was CD8+ T cells sorted from blood, obtained at week 0. This sequence originates from a human donor with alopecia areata. The chain is assembled from TRBV19 and TRBJ2-1, and perhaps TRBD2 as D gene, on 5 matching bases. The nucleotides read TGTGCCAGTAGTGGGGAGTGGTATGAGCAGTTCTTC. Translated, this gives CASSGEWYEQFF.